This T cell receptor (beta chain) emerged from a study of early T cells in non-severe SARS-CoV-2 infection. Germline V gene lookup returns CDR1 MNHNS and CDR2 SASEGT. The CDR3 has 13 amino acids. The V gene lost 4 bases and the J gene lost 3 bases, with 10 bases spanning the gap. Unique molecular identifiers were added to individual cDNA molecules. TCRdb ran MiXCR on the 5' RACE reads and lists one entry per CDR3 protein. Of 25,000 to 35,000 distinct CDR3 sequences in the sample, less than 6% are singletons; the top ten hold 4.5% to 7%. This clonotype was seen many times. This specimen consisted of whole blood, obtained at baseline. This chain joins TRBV6-1 and TRBJ2-7; D gene ambiguous. The TCR originated in an adult who was a healthcare worker with PCR-confirmed SARS-CoV-2 infection or an uninfected control (not recorded which). Here the CDR3 DNA reads TGTGCCAGCAGTGTTGCCGGATTCTACGAGCAGTACTTC. It encodes CASSVAGFYEQYF.